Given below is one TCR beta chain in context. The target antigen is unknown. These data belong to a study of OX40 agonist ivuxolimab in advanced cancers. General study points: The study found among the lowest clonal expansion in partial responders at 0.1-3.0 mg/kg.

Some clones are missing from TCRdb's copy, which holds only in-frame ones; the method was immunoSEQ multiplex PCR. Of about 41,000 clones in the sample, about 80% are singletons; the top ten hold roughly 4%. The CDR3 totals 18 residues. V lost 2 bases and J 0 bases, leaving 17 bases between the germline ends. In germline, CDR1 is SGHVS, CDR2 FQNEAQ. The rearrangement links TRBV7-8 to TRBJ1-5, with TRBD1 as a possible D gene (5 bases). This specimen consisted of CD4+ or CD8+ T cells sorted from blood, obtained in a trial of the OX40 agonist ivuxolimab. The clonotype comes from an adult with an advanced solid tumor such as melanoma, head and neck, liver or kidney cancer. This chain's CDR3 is CASSLIVGLVNSNQPQHF. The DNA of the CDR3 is TGTGCCAGCAGCTTAATCGTGGGGCTAGTCAATAGCAATCAGCCCCAGCATTTT.